This record covers a single T cell receptor (beta chain). Other DNA variants within this sample encode the same CDR3. The V end lost 5 bases, the J end lost 1 base, and 9 bases lay between the germline ends. Looked up from germline, CDR1 is SEHNR and CDR2 is FQNEAQ (reference sequence). CDR3 length: 15 residues. These data belong to a study of blood T cell repertoires in COVID-19. About the research overall: Both acute and convalescent COVID-19 samples were obtained from the United States, Italy and Spain. T cells, B-cell-depleted T cells, or PBMCs provided the cDNA or gDNA that served as material.

Under the authors' procedure: Cell counts per sample came from amplifying reference gene primers. Clones were read by immunoSEQ multiplex PCR, and TCRdb kept only the in-frame ones, dropping some. V and J calls plus clone size are reproduced from that table; the DNA served to infer D and trimming. Of roughly 80,000 clones in the sample, approximately 84% were seen once. What was sequenced was peripheral blood. This TCR came from a man in his sixties with active or convalescent COVID-19. The V gene is TRBV7-9, the J gene TRBJ2-6; D is perhaps TRBD1 (6 bases). This CDR3 reads CASSTTGSGANVLTF. CDR3 DNA: TGTGCCAGCAGCACAACAGGGTCTGGGGCCAACGTCCTGACTTTC.